This is a list of T cell receptor beta chains from one sample in a study of beta chain features in type 1 diabetes. Assay: immunoSEQ multiplex PCR; the TCRdb copy retains only in-frame clones and omits some. The profile shows a few hundred thousand clones, about 15% of them singletons. Sequencing was carried out using naive CD4+ T cells from blood. The receptors were gathered from a man aged 25-45 years with type 1 diabetes. Both conserved end residues are trimmed from each CDR3. A D gene is named only where the DNA matches it firmly. Size tells how often a clone was seen (once, few, many) or the class of an expanded clone, and some rows leave it out.

v_call clone_size d_call cdr3_aa
TRBV18 few . ASSPTAETQY
TRBV11-2 . . ASSSRYEQY
TRBV9 few . ASSVGQGQTQY
TRBV7-9 . TRBD2 ASSRTGSGSEDTQY
TRBV7-9 . TRBD2 ASSLTGGPSGELF
TRBV5-1 . TRBD2 ASSLGLAGVAEQF
TRBV5-1 few TRBD2 ASSLGIAGGPDTQY
TRBV27 . TRBD2 ATRPLAGEANEQF
TRBV6-5 . TRBD1 ASSLFRTGHIYGYT
TRBV30 . . AWSPQGDTQY
TRBV7-9 few TRBD1 ASSSSGQRFWETQY
TRBV5-1 . TRBD1 ASSEQGMATNEQF
TRBV9 few TRBD2 ASSGNGLAGETQY
TRBV2 . . ALRGRSRETGELF
TRBV6-1 . . ASSGHYEQY
TRBV6-6 few . ASSTGTGQETQY
TRBV5-4 . . ASSLGGLSNYGYT
TRBV30 . . AWSPRGIDTQY
TRBV9 few . ASSVDPNSPLH
TRBV5-1 few TRBD1 ASSASGTGVNEQY
TRBV29-1 . . SVELAPSNTDTQY
TRBV7-2 few TRBD1 ASSAGQAAYEQY
TRBV11-3 few . ASSPGSTGAF
TRBV7-6 few . ASSLHGDTQY